The source of this T cell receptor beta chain is a study of blood T cell repertoires in COVID-19. Whole-study context: Nucleic acid was either cDNA or gDNA, and it came from T cells, B-cell-depleted T cells, or PBMCs.

CDR3 length equals 15 residues. With V trimmed by 4 bases and J by 3 bases, 9 bases remained unmatched. Looked up from germline, CDR1 is SGHRS and CDR2 is YFSETQ. Sequencing used immunoSEQ multiplex PCR; TCRdb keeps in-frame clones, though not all of them. Of 300,000 to 400,000 clones listed, roughly 90% are singletons. This sequence originates from a woman between 65 and 79 years old with COVID-19, enrolled during active disease. The source material was peripheral blood. The chain is built from TRBV5-1 and TRBJ1-1; 7 nucleotides align to TRBD1. This chain's CDR3 is CASSPTITGDTEAFF. As DNA, the CDR3 is TGCGCCAGCAGCCCAACGATAACAGGGGACACTGAAGCTTTCTTT.